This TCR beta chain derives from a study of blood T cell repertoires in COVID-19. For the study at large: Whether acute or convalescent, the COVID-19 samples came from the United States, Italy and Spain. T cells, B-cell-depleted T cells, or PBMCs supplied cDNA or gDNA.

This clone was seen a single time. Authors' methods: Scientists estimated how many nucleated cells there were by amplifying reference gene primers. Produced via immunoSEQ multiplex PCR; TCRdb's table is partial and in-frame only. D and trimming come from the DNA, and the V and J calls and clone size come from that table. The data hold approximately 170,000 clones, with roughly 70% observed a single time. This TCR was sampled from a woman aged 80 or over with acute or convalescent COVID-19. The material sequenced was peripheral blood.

For the CDR3, the DNA is TGTGCCAGCAGGAAAAGGGACACAAACACCGGGGAGCTGTTTTTT. This translates into CASRKRDTNTGELFF. The rearrangement links TRBV2 to TRBJ2-2, with TRBD1 as a possible D gene (6 bases). Germline V CDR1 and CDR2: SNHLY, FYNNEI. The CDR3 has 15 residues. V was clipped by 6 bases and J by 2 bases, with 13 bases between them.